This is a list of T cell receptor beta chains from one sample in a study of early stage breast cancer tumors. This table comes from immunoSEQ multiplex PCR, and its TCRdb copy is limited to in-frame clones, with some not included. The table has about 11,000 clones, about 78% seen once. Sequencing was carried out using breast tumor tissue. The receptors shown here come from a person in their 40s with breast cancer. Each CDR3 is given with its conserved first and last residue. Size tells how often a clone was seen (once, few, many) or the class of an expanded clone, and some rows leave it out.

CDR3: CASSLTGAQETQYF; J: TRBJ2-5; size: NA; V: TRBV7-3
CDR3: CASSLGQGETQYF; J: TRBJ2-5; size: NA; V: TRBV11-2
CDR3: CASSQDLGALSQIYEQYF; J: TRBJ2-7; size: NA; V: TRBV4-1
CDR3: CASSSGVVYNEQFF; J: TRBJ2-1; size: NA; V: TRBV5-4
CDR3: CASSQDPGVGGETQYF; J: TRBJ2-5; size: once; V: TRBV4-1
CDR3: CASSSADRTDTQYF; J: TRBJ2-3; size: NA; V: TRBV5-1
CDR3: CASSPGLAGVSTGELFF; J: TRBJ2-2; size: NA; V: TRBV7-9
CDR3: CASSPGQVREKLFF; J: TRBJ1-4; size: NA; V: TRBV7-6
CDR3: CASSSDYYEQYF; J: TRBJ2-7; size: NA; V: TRBV9
CDR3: CASSYSVVGQPEQFF; J: TRBJ2-1; size: NA; V: TRBV6-6
CDR3: CASSSRGLDPNEQFF; J: TRBJ2-1; size: NA; V: TRBV6-5
CDR3: CASSLGMSSYNEQFF; J: TRBJ2-1; size: NA; V: TRBV7-9
CDR3: CASSYGTASNNEQFF; J: TRBJ2-1; size: NA; V: TRBV7-8
CDR3: CAWSTGDRYSNQPQHF; J: TRBJ1-5; size: NA; V: TRBV30
CDR3: CAWSGRGATNEKLFF; J: TRBJ1-4; size: NA; V: TRBV30